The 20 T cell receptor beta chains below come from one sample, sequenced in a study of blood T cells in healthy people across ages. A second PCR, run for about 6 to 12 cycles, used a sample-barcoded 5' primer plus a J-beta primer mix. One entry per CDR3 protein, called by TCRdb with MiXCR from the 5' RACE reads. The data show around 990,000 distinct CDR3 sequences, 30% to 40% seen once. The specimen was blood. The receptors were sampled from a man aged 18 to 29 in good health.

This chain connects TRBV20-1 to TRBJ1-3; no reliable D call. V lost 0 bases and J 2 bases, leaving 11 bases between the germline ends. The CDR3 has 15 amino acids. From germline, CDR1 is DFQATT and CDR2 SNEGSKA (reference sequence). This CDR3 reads CSARDLTAAGNTIYF. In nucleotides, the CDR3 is TGCAGTGCTAGAGATTTGACGGCAGCTGGAAACACCATATATTTT.

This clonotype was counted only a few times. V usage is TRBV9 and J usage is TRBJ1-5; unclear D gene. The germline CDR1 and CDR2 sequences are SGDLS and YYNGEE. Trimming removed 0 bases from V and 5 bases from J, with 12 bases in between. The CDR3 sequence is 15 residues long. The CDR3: CASSVGSGSDQPQHF. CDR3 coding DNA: TGTGCCAGCAGCGTAGGAAGTGGCTCCGATCAGCCCCAGCATTTT.

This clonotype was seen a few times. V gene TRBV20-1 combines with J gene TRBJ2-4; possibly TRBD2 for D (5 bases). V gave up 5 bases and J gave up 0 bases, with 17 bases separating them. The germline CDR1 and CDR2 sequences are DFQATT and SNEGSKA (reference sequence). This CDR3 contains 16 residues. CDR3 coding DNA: TGCAGTGCTCTCCCTACTGAGGGTTTAGCCAAAAACATTCAGTACTTC. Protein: CSALPTEGLAKNIQYF.

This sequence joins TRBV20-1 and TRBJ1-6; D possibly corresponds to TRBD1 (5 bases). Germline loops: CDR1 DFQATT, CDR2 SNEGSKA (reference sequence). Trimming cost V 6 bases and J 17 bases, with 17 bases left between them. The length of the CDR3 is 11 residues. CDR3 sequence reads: CSAPSGSRVHF. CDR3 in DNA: TGCAGTGCGCCAAGTGGCAGCAGGGTCCACTTT.

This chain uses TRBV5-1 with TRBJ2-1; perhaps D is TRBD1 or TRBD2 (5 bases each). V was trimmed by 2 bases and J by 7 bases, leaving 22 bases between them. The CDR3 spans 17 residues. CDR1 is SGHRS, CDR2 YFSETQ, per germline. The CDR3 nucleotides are TGCGCCAGCAGCTTTGCCGAGGGCAGGGTAGGGATGAATGAGCAGTTCTTC. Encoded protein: CASSFAEGRVGMNEQFF.

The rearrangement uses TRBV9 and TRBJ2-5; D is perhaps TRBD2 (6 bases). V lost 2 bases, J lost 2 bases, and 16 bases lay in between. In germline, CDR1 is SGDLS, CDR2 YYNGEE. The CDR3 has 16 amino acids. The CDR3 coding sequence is TGTGCCAGCAGCGTGGCGGGGTTTGGGACGCAAGAGACCCAGTACTTC. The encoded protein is CASSVAGFGTQETQYF.

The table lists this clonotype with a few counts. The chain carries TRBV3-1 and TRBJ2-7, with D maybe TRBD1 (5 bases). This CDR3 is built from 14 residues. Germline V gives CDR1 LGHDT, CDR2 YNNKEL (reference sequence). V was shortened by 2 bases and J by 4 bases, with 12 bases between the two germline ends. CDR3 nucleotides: TGTGCCAGCAGCCAACTTGGACACGATTACGAGCAGTACTTC. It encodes CASSQLGHDYEQYF.

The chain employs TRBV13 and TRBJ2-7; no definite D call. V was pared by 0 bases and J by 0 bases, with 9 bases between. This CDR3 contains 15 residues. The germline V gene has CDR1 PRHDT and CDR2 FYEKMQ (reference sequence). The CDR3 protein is CASSLGEGFSYEQYF. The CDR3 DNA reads TGTGCCAGCAGCTTAGGTGAAGGATTCTCCTACGAGCAGTACTTC.

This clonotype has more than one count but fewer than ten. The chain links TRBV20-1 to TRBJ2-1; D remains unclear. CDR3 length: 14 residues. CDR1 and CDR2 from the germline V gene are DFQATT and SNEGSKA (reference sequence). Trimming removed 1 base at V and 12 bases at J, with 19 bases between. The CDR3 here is CSARADSDPWTQFF. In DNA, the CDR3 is TGCAGTGCTAGAGCCGACTCAGACCCCTGGACGCAGTTCTTC.

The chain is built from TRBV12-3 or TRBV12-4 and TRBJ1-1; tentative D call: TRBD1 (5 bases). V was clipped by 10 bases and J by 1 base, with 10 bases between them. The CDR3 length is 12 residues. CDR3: CAMGRANTEAFF. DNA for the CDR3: TGTGCCATGGGCAGGGCGAACACTGAAGCTTTCTTT.

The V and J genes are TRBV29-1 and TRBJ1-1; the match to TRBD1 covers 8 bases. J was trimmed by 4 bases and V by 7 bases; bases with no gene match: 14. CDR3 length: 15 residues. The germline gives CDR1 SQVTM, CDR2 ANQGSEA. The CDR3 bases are TGCAGCGCATCCCTAACAGGGGGTGGTGGCACTGAAGCTTTCTTT. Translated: CSASLTGGGGTEAFF.

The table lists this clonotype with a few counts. CDR3 coding DNA: TGTGCCAGCATGGGTGGGCAGAGCTATGGCTACACCTTC. Amino acids: CASMGGQSYGYTF. The rearrangement uses TRBV2 and TRBJ1-2; no firm D call. V was clipped by 7 bases and J by 4 bases, with 13 bases between them. The germline V gene encodes CDR1 SNHLY and CDR2 FYNNEI. The CDR3 covers 13 residues.

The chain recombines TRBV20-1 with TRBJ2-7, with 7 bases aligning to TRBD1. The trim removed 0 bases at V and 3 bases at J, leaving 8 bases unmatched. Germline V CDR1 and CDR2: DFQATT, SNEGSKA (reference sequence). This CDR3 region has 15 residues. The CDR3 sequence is CSARDSRGQIYEQYF. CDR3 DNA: TGCAGTGCTAGAGATAGTAGGGGGCAAATCTACGAGCAGTACTTC.

CDR3 DNA sequence: TGTGCCAGCAGTTACTCGAGGACGGAGTCGCCTTACGAGCAGTACTTC. As protein: CASSYSRTESPYEQYF. This sequence joins TRBV6-5 and TRBJ2-7, with D uncertain. The CDR3 runs 16 residues. CDR1 MNHEY and CDR2 SVGAGI come from the germline V gene. V lost 0 bases, J lost 4 bases, and 16 bases lay in between.

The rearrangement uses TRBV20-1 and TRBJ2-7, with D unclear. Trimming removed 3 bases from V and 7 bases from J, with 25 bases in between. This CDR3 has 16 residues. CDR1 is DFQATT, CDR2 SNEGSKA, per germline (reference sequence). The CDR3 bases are TGCAGTGCTAGGGGTATAGGAAGAACCGATTTCAATGAGCAGTACTTC. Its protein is CSARGIGRTDFNEQYF.

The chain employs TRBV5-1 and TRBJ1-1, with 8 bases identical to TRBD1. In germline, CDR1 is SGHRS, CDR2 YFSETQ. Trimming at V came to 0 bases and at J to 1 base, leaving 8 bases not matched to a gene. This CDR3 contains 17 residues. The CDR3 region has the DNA TGCGCCAGCAGCTTGGCCGGGGCAGGGGGCCCGAACACTGAAGCTTTCTTT. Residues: CASSLAGAGGPNTEAFF.

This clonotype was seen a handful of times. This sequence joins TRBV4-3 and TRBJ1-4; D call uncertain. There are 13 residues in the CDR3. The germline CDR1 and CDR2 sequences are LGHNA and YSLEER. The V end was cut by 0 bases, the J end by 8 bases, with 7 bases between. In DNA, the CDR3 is TGCGCCAGCAGCCAAGATATTTGGGAAAAACTGTTTTTT. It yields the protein CASSQDIWEKLFF.

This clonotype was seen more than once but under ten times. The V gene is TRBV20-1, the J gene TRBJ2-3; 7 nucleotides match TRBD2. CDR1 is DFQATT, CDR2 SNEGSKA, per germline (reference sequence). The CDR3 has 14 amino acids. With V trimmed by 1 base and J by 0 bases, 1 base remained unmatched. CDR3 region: CSARAAGSTDTQYF. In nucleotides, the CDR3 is TGCAGTGCTAGAGCAGCGGGGAGCACAGATACGCAGTATTTT.

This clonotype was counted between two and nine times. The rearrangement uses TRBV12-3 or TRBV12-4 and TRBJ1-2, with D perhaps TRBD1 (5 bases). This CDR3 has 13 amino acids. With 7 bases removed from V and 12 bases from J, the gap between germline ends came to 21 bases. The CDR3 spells CASTIGDLHRDTF. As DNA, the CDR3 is TGTGCCAGCACCATTGGGGACCTACATCGAGACACCTTC.

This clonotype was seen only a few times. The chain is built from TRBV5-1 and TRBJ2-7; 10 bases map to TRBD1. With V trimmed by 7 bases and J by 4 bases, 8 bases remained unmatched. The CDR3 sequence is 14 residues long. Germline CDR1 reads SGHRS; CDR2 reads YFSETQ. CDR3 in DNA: TGCGCCAGCTCCGAGACAGGGGGCATTTACGAGCAGTACTTC. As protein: CASSETGGIYEQYF.